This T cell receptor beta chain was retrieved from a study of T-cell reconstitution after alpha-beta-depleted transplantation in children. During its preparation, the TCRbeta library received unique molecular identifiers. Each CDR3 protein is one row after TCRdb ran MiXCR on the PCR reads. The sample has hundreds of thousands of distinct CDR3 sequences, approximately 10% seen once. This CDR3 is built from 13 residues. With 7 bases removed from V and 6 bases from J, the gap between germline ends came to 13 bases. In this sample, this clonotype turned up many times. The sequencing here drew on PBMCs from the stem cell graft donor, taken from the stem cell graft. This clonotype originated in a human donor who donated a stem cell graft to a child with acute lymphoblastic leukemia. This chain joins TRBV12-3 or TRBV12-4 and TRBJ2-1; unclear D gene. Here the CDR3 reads CASTLAAVNEQFF. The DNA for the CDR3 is TGTGCCAGCACCCTGGCTGCAGTCAATGAGCAGTTCTTC.